The rows below give T cell receptor beta chains drawn from one sample of a study of blood T cell repertoires in COVID-19. The protocol was immunoSEQ multiplex PCR, while the TCRdb copy is restricted to in-frame clones and leaves out a portion. The data hold tens of thousands of clones, with around 80% observed a single time. Sequences were obtained from peripheral blood. The receptors derive from a human donor in a cohort sampled during active COVID-19. Each CDR3 is given with its conserved first and last residue. The D gene is left open where the match is weak. A clone size is listed for some rows: how often the clone was seen (once, few, many), or a class if it is expanded.

v_call	clone_size	j_call	cdr3_length	d_call	cdr3_aa	cdr3_nt
TRBV5-1	-	TRBJ2-6	19	TRBD2	CASSTPGLAIFSGANVLTF	TGCGCCAGCAGCACACCGGGACTAGCGATTTTCTCTGGGGCCAACGTCCTGACTTTC
TRBV6-5	once	TRBJ2-7	15	TRBD1	CASSKETGGIYEQYF	TGTGCCAGCAGCAAAGAGACAGGGGGTATCTACGAGCAGTACTTC
TRBV11-3	-	TRBJ1-4	14	TRBD1	CASSLEGAYEKLFF	TGTGCCAGCAGCTTGGAGGGGGCATACGAAAAACTGTTTTTT
TRBV28	once	TRBJ2-5	15	-	CASSQGGGQKETQYF	TGTGCCAGCAGCCAAGGGGGGGGACAAAAAGAGACCCAGTACTTC
TRBV4-3	-	TRBJ2-2	15	-	CASSPLLQSAGELFF	TGCGCCAGCAGCCCTTTGCTCCAGTCCGCCGGGGAGCTGTTTTTT
TRBV27	-	TRBJ2-1	12	TRBD1	CASWDRANEQFF	TGTGCCAGCTGGGACAGGGCCAATGAGCAGTTCTTC
TRBV5-1	-	TRBJ2-7	16	TRBD1	CASSLDRGQGFREQYF	TGCGCCAGCAGCTTGGATCGGGGACAGGGGTTTCGCGAGCAGTACTTC
TRBV7-2	-	TRBJ2-2	15	TRBD1	CASRGAGGSTGELFF	TGTGCCAGCAGGGGGGCAGGGGGATCCACCGGGGAGCTGTTTTTT
TRBV2	-	TRBJ2-5	14	TRBD1	CASTPGQGVETQYF	TGTGCCAGCACCCCCGGACAGGGCGTCGAGACCCAGTACTTC
TRBV12-3/TRBV12-4	-	TRBJ1-2	12	-	CASSLREYGYTF	TGTGCCAGCAGTTTACGGGAATATGGCTACACCTTC
TRBV2	once	TRBJ2-7	15	TRBD2	CASSLDSGSSLEQYF	TGTGCCAGCAGTTTAGATAGCGGGAGCTCTCTCGAGCAGTACTTC
TRBV3-1/TRBV3-2	-	TRBJ2-5	16	TRBD2	CASSQDWAGGKETQYF	TGTGCCAGCAGCCAAGATTGGGCGGGAGGGAAAGAGACCCAGTACTTC
TRBV15	few	TRBJ1-6	16	-	CATTGEGYSYNSPLHF	TGTGCCACCACAGGAGAGGGTTACTCCTATAATTCACCCCTCCACTTT
TRBV24-1	-	TRBJ2-1	15	-	CATSDLDSFLNEQFF	TGTGCCACCAGTGACCTGGACAGCTTCCTCAATGAGCAGTTCTTC
TRBV21-1	-	TRBJ2-7	12	-	CASSKGGHEQYF	TGTGCCAGCAGCAAAGGTGGGCACGAGCAGTACTTC
TRBV6-5	-	TRBJ2-1	13	TRBD2	CASRPSGSNEQFF	TGTGCCAGCAGGCCTAGCGGGAGTAATGAGCAGTTCTTC
TRBV9	-	TRBJ2-1	15	TRBD1	CASSVDPTGGDEQFF	TGTGCCAGCAGCGTAGACCCGACAGGGGGCGATGAGCAGTTCTTC
TRBV24-1	-	TRBJ2-1	15	TRBD1	CATSDTGASYNEQFF	TGTGCCACCAGTGATACAGGGGCCTCCTACAATGAGCAGTTCTTC
TRBV21-1	-	TRBJ1-5	15	-	CASRRKLCGNQPQHF	TGTGCCAGCAGACGAAAGCTCTGCGGAAATCAGCCCCAGCATTTT
TRBV4-1	-	TRBJ1-1	14	-	CASGPGLLNTEAFF	TGCGCCAGCGGCCCCGGACTGTTGAACACTGAAGCTTTCTTT
TRBV21-1	few	TRBJ1-5	10	-	CASTNQPQHF	TGTGCCAGCACAAATCAGCCCCAGCATTTT
TRBV6-5	-	TRBJ1-6	15	-	CASSFQAGPGSPLHF	TGTGCCAGCAGTTTCCAGGCAGGGCCAGGATCACCCCTCCACTTT
TRBV7-9	once	TRBJ2-3	15	TRBD2	CASSLVGGGPDTQYF	TGTGCCAGCAGCTTAGTTGGGGGAGGGCCGGATACGCAGTATTTT
TRBV5-6	-	TRBJ2-1	16	TRBD2	CASRRTSGREANEQFF	TGTGCCAGCAGACGGACTAGCGGGAGGGAGGCCAATGAGCAGTTCTTC
TRBV7-9	once	TRBJ1-2	15	TRBD1	CASSLARDRAEGYTF	TGTGCCAGCAGCTTAGCCCGGGACAGGGCTGAGGGCTACACCTTC
TRBV6-6	-	TRBJ2-5	15	TRBD1	CASSWGQGAQETQYF	TGTGCCAGCAGTTGGGGACAGGGGGCTCAAGAGACCCAGTACTTC
TRBV19	once	TRBJ1-5	14	TRBD1	CASSTGQVFQPQHF	TGTGCCAGTAGTACCGGACAGGTTTTTCAGCCCCAGCATTTT
TRBV5-1	-	TRBJ2-7	19	TRBD2	CASSLAGNSGSVIRYEQYF	TGCGCCAGCAGCTTGGCCGGGAATAGCGGGAGTGTAATTAGGTACGAGCAGTACTTC
TRBV5-1	-	TRBJ2-3	15	-	CASTFRGDLTDTQYF	TGCGCCAGCACCTTTCGGGGAGACCTCACAGATACGCAGTATTTT
TRBV6-5	-	TRBJ1-1	15	-	CASLPHPPRNTEAFF	TGTGCCAGCCTCCCCCACCCCCCGAGAAACACTGAAGCTTTCTTT
TRBV5-4	-	TRBJ2-7	15	-	CASSFGGLAGTEQYF	TGTGCCAGCAGCTTCGGGGGGCTAGCTGGTACTGAGCAGTACTTC
TRBV7-3	-	TRBJ2-2	12	-	CASSPPSGELFF	TGTGCCAGCAGCCCCCCCTCCGGGGAGCTGTTTTTT
TRBV30	-	TRBJ1-4	14	-	CAWSLGGSNEKLFF	TGTGCCTGGAGTCTGGGAGGGTCTAATGAAAAACTGTTTTTT
TRBV19	-	TRBJ2-3	19	TRBD2	CASSPAGLSGSGSTDTQYF	TGTGCCAGTAGTCCGGCTGGCCTTAGCGGGAGCGGGAGCACAGATACGCAGTATTTT
TRBV19	-	TRBJ2-5	14	TRBD2	CASSTLAGEETQYF	TGTGCCAGTAGTACCTTAGCGGGAGAAGAGACCCAGTACTTC
TRBV27	-	TRBJ2-6	18	TRBD1	CASSPGQGLPSGANVLTF	TGTGCCAGCAGTCCTGGACAGGGGTTACCCTCTGGGGCCAACGTCCTGACTTTC
TRBV18	-	TRBJ2-7	13	-	CASSDQGGYEQYF	TGTGCCAGCTCTGACCAGGGAGGTTACGAGCAGTACTTC
TRBV10-3	-	TRBJ2-7	14	-	CAISESSGVYEQYF	TGTGCCATCAGTGAGTCGTCCGGGGTCTACGAGCAGTACTTC
TRBV5-1	-	TRBJ2-1	17	TRBD2	CASSLDSSGSSYNEQFF	TGCGCCAGCAGCTTGGACTCTAGCGGGAGCTCCTACAATGAGCAGTTCTTC
TRBV30	-	TRBJ2-2	13	-	CAWSRREAGELFF	TGTGCCTGGAGTCGGCGGGAAGCCGGGGAGCTGTTTTTT
TRBV7-6	-	TRBJ2-3	19	TRBD2	CASSPEGTSGVASTDTQYF	TGTGCCAGCAGCCCCGAGGGGACTAGCGGGGTTGCTAGCACAGATACGCAGTATTTT